This T cell receptor (beta chain) was found in a study of blood T cell repertoires in COVID-19. Study-wide background: The analysed material was cDNA or gDNA that came from T cells, B-cell-depleted T cells, or PBMCs.

In the authors' methods: Reference gene primers were amplified, and this amplification served to estimate nucleated cell counts. Here immunoSEQ multiplex PCR was the method, and the copy in TCRdb shows in-frame clones only, minus some. V and J calls and clone size are as listed in that table; D and trimming were resolved from the DNA. The sample gives around 190,000 clones, approximately 87% of which show up once; around 20% is in the top ten. The CDR3 runs 14 residues. Looked up from germline, CDR1 is GTSNPN and CDR2 is SVGIG (reference sequence). Trimming stripped 4 bases from V and 1 base from J, with 11 bases between.

This TCR was sampled from a man between 65 and 85 years old with active or convalescent COVID-19. Input material: peripheral blood. The V and J genes are TRBV30 and TRBJ1-5; unclear D gene. The CDR3 is CAWTRRGSNQPQHF. CDR3 DNA: TGTGCCTGGACCCGTCGGGGAAGCAATCAGCCCCAGCATTTT.